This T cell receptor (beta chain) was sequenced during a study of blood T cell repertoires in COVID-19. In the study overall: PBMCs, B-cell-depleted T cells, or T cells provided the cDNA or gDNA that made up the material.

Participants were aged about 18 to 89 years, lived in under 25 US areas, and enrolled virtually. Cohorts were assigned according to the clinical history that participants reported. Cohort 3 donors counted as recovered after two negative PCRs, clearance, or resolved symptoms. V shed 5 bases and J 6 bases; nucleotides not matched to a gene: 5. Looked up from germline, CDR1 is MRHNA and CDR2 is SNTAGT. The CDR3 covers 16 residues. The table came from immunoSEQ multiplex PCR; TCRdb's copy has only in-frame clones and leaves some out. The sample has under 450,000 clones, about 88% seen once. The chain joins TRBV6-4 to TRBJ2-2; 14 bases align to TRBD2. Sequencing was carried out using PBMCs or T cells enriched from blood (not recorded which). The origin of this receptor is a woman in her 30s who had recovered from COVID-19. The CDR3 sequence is CASSTGTSGRPGELFF. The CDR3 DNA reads TGTGCCAGCAGTACTGGGACTAGCGGGAGACCCGGGGAGCTGTTTTTT.